Detailed here is one T cell receptor beta chain. The antigen remains unidentified. V lost 0 bases, J lost 7 bases, and 10 bases lay in between. The CDR3 has 13 amino acids. Germline values: CDR1 SGHTA, CDR2 FQGTGA. These data are taken from a study of blood T cells in healthy people across ages. General study points: Unknown donor CMV status possibly confounded expanded clonotype changes. It was held that the diversity estimates obtained from one million T cells were underestimates.

A second about 6 to 12 cycle PCR used barcoded and J-beta primers. TCRdb ran MiXCR on the 5' RACE reads and lists one entry per CDR3 protein. The repertoire has 700,000 to 1,000,000 distinct CDR3 sequences, around 43% of them found once; the top ten carry around 18%. The TCR comes from a man aged 55 to 70 in good health. Sequenced sample: blood. The genes are TRBV7-3 and TRBJ2-7; D might be TRBD1 or TRBD2, each matching 5 bases. CDR3 loop: CASSLTWGNEQYF. The CDR3, as DNA: TGTGCCAGCAGCTTAACGTGGGGGAATGAGCAGTACTTC.